This T cell receptor (beta chain) stems from a study of T-cell memory formation after mild COVID-19. General study points: Memory from before infection featured some responding clones, which suggests cross-reactive memory joined.

Trimming took off 0 bases at V and 0 bases at J, with 3 bases between the two ends. The length of the CDR3 is 13 residues. Germline V CDR1 and CDR2: MNHEY, SVGEGT. In TCRdb, the 5' RACE reads were re-called with MiXCR into one record per CDR3 protein. The sample includes 150,000 or so distinct CDR3 sequences, about 9.9% of them seen just once. About this clonotype: Its matching antigen is unknown.

This chain uses TRBV6-2 or TRBV6-3 with TRBJ2-7; D unresolved. The TCR was taken from a man aged 18 to 29 who had mild COVID-19 (a few samples of this study predate the infection). Cell type and time point are not known. Sequencing input: PBMCs or a T cell subset sorted from them (not recorded which). CDR3 protein: CASSYSGSYEQYV. DNA of the CDR3: TGTGCCAGCAGTTACTCAGGCTCCTACGAGCAGTACGTC.